Following are 19 T cell receptor beta chains from one sample sequenced in a study of read filtering for tumor transcriptome and immune sequencing. From 350 to 500 ng of RNA, a library with molecular barcoded alpha/delta and beta/gamma adaptors was made. TCRdb analysed the reads with MiXCR anew, one entry per CDR3 protein. The data show 130,000 or so distinct CDR3 sequences, with less than 15% seen just once and 7.5% to 10% held by the top ten. Sequencing was carried out using a population of CD138-negative cells sorted from bone marrow. The receptor set was obtained from a donor at least 40 years old with multiple myeloma.

As for this clonotype: This may stem from a read error, because a much larger clone lies one nucleotide away. The gene calls are TRBV12-3 or TRBV12-4 and TRBJ2-1; 10 nucleotides line up with TRBD2. J was trimmed by 8 bases and V by 6 bases; bases with no gene match: 10. This CDR3 spans 15 amino acids. The CDR3 spells CASSLAGVRYDEQFF. CDR3 nucleotide sequence: TGTGCCAGCAGCCTAGCGGGAGTCCGATACGATGAGCAGTTCTTC.

This clonotype was observed at least ten times. The gene calls are TRBV9 and TRBJ2-5; 8 nucleotides match TRBD2. This CDR3 comprises 14 residues. The V gene end was trimmed by 5 bases and the J gene end by 1 base; junction bases not matched to a gene: 4. Germline CDR1 is SGDLS and CDR2 is YYNGEE. The CDR3 here is CASSKSGSQETQYF. CDR3 sequence (DNA): TGTGCCAGCAGTAAGAGCGGGAGCCAAGAGACCCAGTACTTC.

The J gene is TRBJ1-5, the V gene TRBV20-1; D unresolved. V dropped 2 bases and J dropped 0 bases, with 14 bases sitting between them. Germline V gene lookup returns CDR1 DFQATT and CDR2 SNEGSKA (reference sequence). The CDR3 spans 16 residues. Here the CDR3 reads CSARRDTEYSNQPQHF. DNA of the CDR3: TGCAGTGCTAGAAGAGACACCGAATATAGCAATCAGCCCCAGCATTTT.

This clonotype was detected a few times. This rearrangement joins TRBV7-8 to TRBJ1-3, with 7 nucleotides matching TRBD1. Germline lookup yields CDR1 SGHVS and CDR2 FQNEAQ. This CDR3 comprises 18 residues. V lost 4 bases to trimming and J lost 2 bases; unmatched junction nucleotides: 14. DNA of the CDR3: TGTGCCAGCAGCTCCGGACAAATGACAGGGCTCCCTGGAAACACCATATATTTT. Its translation: CASSSGQMTGLPGNTIYF.

This clonotype was counted at least ten times. The chain couples TRBV29-1 to TRBJ2-7; 14 positions agree with TRBD2. This CDR3 comprises 13 residues. V was clipped by 6 bases and J by 6 bases; unmatched bases: 4. Looked up from germline, CDR1 is SQVTM and CDR2 is ANQGSEA. The CDR3 nucleotides are TGCAGCGTGCGGACTAGCGGGAGGTTCGAGCAGTACTTC. The encoded protein is CSVRTSGRFEQYF.

Comment on this clonotype: A much larger clone lies a single base off, so this may be a read error. The chain joins TRBV4-3 to TRBJ2-7, with TRBD2 as a possible D gene (5 bases). Germline V lookup: CDR1 LGHNA, CDR2 YSLEER. This CDR3 region has 13 residues. The CDR3 protein is CVSSQEEGYEQYF. The CDR3 region has the DNA TGCGTCAGCAGCCAAGAAGAGGGATACGAGCAGTACTTC.

This chain joins TRBV7-6 and TRBJ2-1; no clear D gene. Germline V gene data show CDR1 as SGHVS and CDR2 as FNYEAQ. The germline V and J ends were trimmed by 11 bases and 8 bases, with 25 bases remaining between them. The CDR3 totals 15 residues. The CDR3 region is CASGQAESVTDEQFF. As DNA, the CDR3 is TGTGCCTCCGGCCAGGCGGAAAGTGTTACCGATGAGCAGTTCTTC.

As for this clonotype: A much larger clone differs by one base, so this may be a read error. CDR3 in DNA: TGTGCCATAGGGACTAGCGGGAATCAAGAGACCCAGTGCTTC. This codes for CAIGTSGNQETQCF. The chain joins TRBV10-3 to TRBJ2-5, with TRBD2 identical over 13 bases. The germline V gene has CDR1 ENHRY and CDR2 SYGVKD. CDR3 length equals 14 residues.

This clonotype was detected ten times or more. The rearrangement links TRBV2 to TRBJ2-5, with D unresolved. V was cut by 9 bases and J by 5 bases, with 16 bases left in between. This CDR3 has 13 amino acids. The germline V gene has CDR1 SNHLY and CDR2 FYNNEI. CDR3 nucleotides: TGTGCCAGTCGTTCTCCCATGCAGGAGACCCAGTACTTC. Amino acids: CASRSPMQETQYF.

This clonotype has at least ten counts. V usage is TRBV29-1 and J usage is TRBJ1-1, with D hard to call. The germline V gene has CDR1 SQVTM and CDR2 ANQGSEA. The CDR3 is 11 residues long. Trimming took off 3 bases at V and 2 bases at J, with 4 bases between the two ends. Here the CDR3 DNA reads TGCAGCGTTGATGGAAACACTGAAGCTTTCTTT. Amino acids: CSVDGNTEAFF. The variable domain in full, completed from reference TRBV29-1 and TRBJ1-1, reads SAVISQKPSRDICQRGTSLTIQCQVDSQVTMMFWYRQQPGQSLTLIATANQGSEATYESGFVIDKFPISRPNLTFSTLTVSNMSPEDSSIYLCSVDGNTEAFFGQGTRLTVV.

On this clonotype itself: A much larger clone sits a single nucleotide away, making a read error possible. This sequence joins TRBV7-6 and TRBJ2-1; D call uncertain. This CDR3 is built from 13 residues. From germline, CDR1 is SGHVS and CDR2 FNYEAQ. CDR3 DNA: TGTGCCAGCAGCCCAGAGTCCTACAATGGGCAGTTCTTC. Translated: CASSPESYNGQFF.

This clonotype was seen a few times. This may stem from a read error, because a much larger clone lies one nucleotide away. CDR3 region: CASSLREGREQFF. The CDR3 DNA is TGTGCCAGCAGTTTGAGAGAGGGGCGTGAGCAGTTCTTC. The chain links TRBV27 to TRBJ2-1; the D call may be TRBD1 or TRBD2 (5 bases each). There are 13 residues in the CDR3. The germline V gene encodes CDR1 MNHEY and CDR2 SMNVEV (reference sequence). Trimming took off 3 bases at V and 9 bases at J, with 12 bases between the two ends.

This clonotype showed up many times. The gene calls are TRBV5-1 and TRBJ2-1, with TRBD1 identical over 9 bases. CDR1 is SGHRS and CDR2 is YFSETQ in the germline V gene. The CDR3 is made up of 15 amino acids. Unmatched junction bases numbered 11, after V lost 6 bases and J lost 7 bases. CDR3: CASTSGTGTWNEQFF. CDR3 nucleotides: TGCGCCAGCACATCCGGGACAGGGACTTGGAATGAGCAGTTCTTC.

This clonotype was counted many times. This chain joins TRBV12-3 or TRBV12-4 and TRBJ2-7; D possibly matches TRBD1 or TRBD2 (5 bases each). V was cut by 6 bases and J by 5 bases, with 14 bases left in between. This CDR3 is built from 13 residues. CDR3 region: CASSGTTRNEQYF. The CDR3 coding sequence is TGTGCCAGCAGCGGGACGACTCGCAACGAGCAGTACTTC.

This clonotype was recorded at least ten times. This chain connects TRBV11-2 to TRBJ2-7; possibly TRBD2 for D (6 bases). The V end lost 0 bases, the J end lost 2 bases, and 11 bases lay between the germline ends. The CDR3 is made up of 15 amino acids. Germline V gene data show CDR1 as SGHAT and CDR2 as FQNNGV. The CDR3 bases are TGTGCCAGCAGCTTAGAGCCTAGCGACACCTACGAGCAGTACTTC. Translated: CASSLEPSDTYEQYF.

This clonotype was picked up many times. The chain is built from TRBV20-1 and TRBJ1-1, with D possibly TRBD1 on 5 matching bases. Trimming removed 3 bases from V and 3 bases from J, with 17 bases in between. Germline V gene data show CDR1 as DFQATT and CDR2 as SNEGSKA (reference sequence). This CDR3 spans 15 amino acids. The CDR3 reads CSASGTQPGDTEAFF. The CDR3 DNA reads as TGCAGTGCTAGCGGGACTCAACCCGGGGACACTGAAGCTTTCTTT.

This clonotype has a handful of counts. The V call is TRBV5-1, the J call TRBJ2-5; the D gene is possibly TRBD1 (5 bases). Between the trimmed V and J ends, which lost 4 bases and 2 bases, there was a span of 15 bases. The CDR3 length is 15 residues. The germline gives CDR1 SGHRS, CDR2 YFSETQ. CDR3 protein: CASSPLKDKQETQYF. The CDR3 nucleotides read TGCGCCAGCAGCCCGCTGAAGGACAAACAAGAGACCCAGTACTTC.

V gene TRBV5-4 combines with J gene TRBJ1-3; no firm D call. Germline V gene sequence: CDR1 SGHNT, CDR2 YYREEE (reference sequence). The length of the CDR3 is 15 residues. Trimming removed 1 base from V and 1 base from J, with 9 bases in between. Here the CDR3 DNA reads TGTGCCAGCAGCTTGTATAGGAATTCTGGAAACACCATATATTTT. It encodes CASSLYRNSGNTIYF. Full variable domain (missing parts from reference TRBV5-4 and TRBJ1-3): ETGVTQSPTHLIKTRGQQVTLRCSSQSGHNTVSWYQQALGQGPQFIFQYYREEENGRGNFPPRFSGLQFPNYSSELNVNALELDDSALYLCASSLYRNSGNTIYFGEGSWLTVV.

This clonotype appeared many times. This chain links TRBV6-2 or TRBV6-3 with TRBJ2-5; D gene uncertain. The CDR3 has 15 amino acids. Trimming shortened V by 2 bases and J by 4 bases, and 14 bases separated the two germline ends. CDR1 is MNHEY and CDR2 is SVGEGT in the germline V gene. CDR3 in DNA: TGTGCCAGCAGTTACGGGCAAACTCCGGGAGAGACCCAGTACTTC. It translates to CASSYGQTPGETQYF.